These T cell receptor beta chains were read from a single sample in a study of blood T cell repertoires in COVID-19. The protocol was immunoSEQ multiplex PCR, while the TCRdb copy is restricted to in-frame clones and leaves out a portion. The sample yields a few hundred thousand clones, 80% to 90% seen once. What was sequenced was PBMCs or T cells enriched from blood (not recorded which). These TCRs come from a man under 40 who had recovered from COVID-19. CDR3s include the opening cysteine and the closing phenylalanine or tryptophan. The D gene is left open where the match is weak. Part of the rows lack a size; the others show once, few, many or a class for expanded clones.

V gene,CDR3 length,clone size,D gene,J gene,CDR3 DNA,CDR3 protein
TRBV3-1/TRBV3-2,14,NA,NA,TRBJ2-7,TGTGCCAGCAGCCTCCTTGGAGGGGTGCACGAGCAGTACTTC,CASSLLGGVHEQYF
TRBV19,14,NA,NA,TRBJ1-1,TGTGCCAGTAGTATAGCCTACGCTCGTGAGGAAGCTTTCTTT,CASSIAYAREEAFF
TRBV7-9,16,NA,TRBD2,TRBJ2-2,TGTGCCAGCAGCGAAGGACTAGCGTCGAACACCGGGGAGCTGTTTTTT,CASSEGLASNTGELFF
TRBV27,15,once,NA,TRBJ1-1,TGTGCCAGCAGTCTATCCCCGACACTGAACACTGAAGCTTTCTTT,CASSLSPTLNTEAFF
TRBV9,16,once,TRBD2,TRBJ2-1,TGTGCCAGCAGCCCTACCGCGGGGGGGCCTATAAATGAGCAGTTCTTC,CASSPTAGGPINEQFF
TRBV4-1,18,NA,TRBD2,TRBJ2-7,TGCGCCAGCAGCCAAGTTTTGACTAGCGGGGGGGCCGTCTACGAGCAGTACTTC,CASSQVLTSGGAVYEQYF
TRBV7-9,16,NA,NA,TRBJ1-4,TGTGCCAGCGGATCCGCATGGGGCCCAAATAATGAAAAACTGTTTTTT,CASGSAWGPNNEKLFF
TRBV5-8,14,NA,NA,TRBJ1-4,TGTGCCAGCAGCTTAAGGACACTCAATGAAAAACTGTTTTTT,CASSLRTLNEKLFF
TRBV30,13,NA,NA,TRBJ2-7,TGTGCCTGGAGTGTGGGACACTCCTACGAGCAGTACTTC,CAWSVGHSYEQYF
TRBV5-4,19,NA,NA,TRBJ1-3,TGTGCCAGCAGCTTGAGTAGGGGCCACTACGTTTACTCTGGAAACACCATATATTTT,CASSLSRGHYVYSGNTIYF
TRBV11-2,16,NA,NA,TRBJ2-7,TGTGCCAGCAGCTCTATTGGACAGAGTTCTGGCTACGAGCAGTACTTC,CASSSIGQSSGYEQYF
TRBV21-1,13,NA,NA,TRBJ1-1,TGTGCCAGCACCGGGACAGGGCCCCCTGAAGCTTTCTTT,CASTGTGPPEAFF
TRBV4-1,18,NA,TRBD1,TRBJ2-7,TGCGCCAGCAGCCGGTCAGCAAGGGGACAGGGGCCCTCCTACGAGCAGTACTTC,CASSRSARGQGPSYEQYF
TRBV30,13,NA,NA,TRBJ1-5,TGTGCCTGGAGCCGGGACAAAAATCAGCCCCAGCATTTT,CAWSRDKNQPQHF
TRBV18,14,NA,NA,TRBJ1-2,TGTGCCAGCTCACCACCATGGGGAGGGGATGGCTACACCTTC,CASSPPWGGDGYTF
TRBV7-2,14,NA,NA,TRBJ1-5,TGTGCCAGCAGCTTAGGACAGCGCAATCAGCCCCAGCATTTT,CASSLGQRNQPQHF
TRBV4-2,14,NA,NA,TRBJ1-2,TGTGCCAGCAGCCAAGGGAGAGCTAACTATGGCTACACCTTC,CASSQGRANYGYTF
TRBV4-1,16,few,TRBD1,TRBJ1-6,TGCGCCAGCAGCCGGGACAGTAGCTCCTATAATTCACCCCTCCACTTT,CASSRDSSSYNSPLHF
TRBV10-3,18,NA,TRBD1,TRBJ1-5,TGTGCCATCATTCCGGGACAGGGCTTTTTTTATAGCAATCAGCCCCAGCATTTT,CAIIPGQGFFYSNQPQHF
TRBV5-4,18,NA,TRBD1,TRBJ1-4,TGTGCCAGCAGCAAACCCGGGACAGGCGGGGCAACTAATGAAAAACTGTTTTTT,CASSKPGTGGATNEKLFF
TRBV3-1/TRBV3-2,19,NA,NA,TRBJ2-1,TGTGCCAGCAGCCAAGATCCCGTGACTAGGGGTTCTGACTACAATGAGCAGTTCTTC,CASSQDPVTRGSDYNEQFF
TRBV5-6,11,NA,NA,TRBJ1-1,TGTGCCAGCAGCTTTAGCACTGAAGCTTTCTTT,CASSFSTEAFF
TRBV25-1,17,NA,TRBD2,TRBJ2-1,TGTGCCAGCAGTGATGCCTCCTTAGCGGGGGGTCACAATGAGCAGTTCTTC,CASSDASLAGGHNEQFF
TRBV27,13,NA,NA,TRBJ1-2,TGTGCCAGCAGTTTACGGCAGGGGAGAGGCTACACCTTC,CASSLRQGRGYTF
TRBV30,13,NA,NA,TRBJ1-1,TGTGCCTGGAGTGTATCAGGGTCAGGGTTTGCTTTCTTT,CAWSVSGSGFAFF
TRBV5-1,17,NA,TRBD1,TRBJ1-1,TGCGCCAGCAGCTCACGGACCGGGACAGGGGGTAGTACTGAAGCTTTCTTT,CASSSRTGTGGSTEAFF
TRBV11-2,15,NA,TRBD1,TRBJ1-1,TGTGCCAGCAGCACTCGGACAGGGAAGGGCACTGAAGCTTTCTTT,CASSTRTGKGTEAFF
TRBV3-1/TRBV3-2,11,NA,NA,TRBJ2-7,TGTGCCAGCAGGCAGGGCTCCGAGCAGTACTTC,CASRQGSEQYF
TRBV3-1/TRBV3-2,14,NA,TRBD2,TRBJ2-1,TGTGCCAGCAGCCAAGCGGGACTAGCGGGGGGGCAGTTCTTC,CASSQAGLAGGQFF
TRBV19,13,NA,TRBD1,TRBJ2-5,TGTGCCAGTCGGGACAGGGTGCAAGAGACCCAGTACTTC,CASRDRVQETQYF
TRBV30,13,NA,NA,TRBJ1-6,TGTGCCTGGAGTGCAGGGGTAAATTCACCCCTCCACTTT,CAWSAGVNSPLHF
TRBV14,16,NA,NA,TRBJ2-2,TGTGCCAGCAGCCAAGTACCAGGGTTTGACACCGGGGAGCTGTTTTTT,CASSQVPGFDTGELFF
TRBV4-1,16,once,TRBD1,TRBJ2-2,TGCGCCAGCAGCCAGGCCGGGACAGGGGGCGGCGGGGAGCTGTTTTTT,CASSQAGTGGGGELFF
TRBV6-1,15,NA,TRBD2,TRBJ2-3,TGTGCCAGCAGTGAAGCAGGACTAGCATGGGATACGCAGTATTTT,CASSEAGLAWDTQYF
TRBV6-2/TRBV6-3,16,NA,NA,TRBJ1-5,TGTGCCAGCAGTTACGGGGCATCGCTCGGCAATCAGCCCCAGCATTTT,CASSYGASLGNQPQHF
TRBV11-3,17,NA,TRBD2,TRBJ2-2,TGTGCCAGCAGCCCAACACTAGCGGCCTTTTCCACCGGGGAGCTGTTTTTT,CASSPTLAAFSTGELFF
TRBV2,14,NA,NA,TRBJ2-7,TGTGCCAGCAGAGAGATGGACATGTCCTACGAGCAGTACTTC,CASREMDMSYEQYF
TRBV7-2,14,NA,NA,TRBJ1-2,TGTGCCAGCAGCTTAGTCTTCCAGAACTATGGCTACACCTTC,CASSLVFQNYGYTF
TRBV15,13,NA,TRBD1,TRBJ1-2,TGTGCCACCAGCAGGTCTCAGGGGGCGAGCTACACCTTC,CATSRSQGASYTF
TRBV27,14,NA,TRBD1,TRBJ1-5,TGTGCCAGCAGTCCTCGGACAGGGGGGAAACCCCAGCATTTT,CASSPRTGGKPQHF
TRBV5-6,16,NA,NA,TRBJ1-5,TGTGCCAGCAGCCTTGGTTATTCAGGCTTAAATCAGCCCCAGCATTTT,CASSLGYSGLNQPQHF
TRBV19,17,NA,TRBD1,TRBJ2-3,TGTGCCAGTAGTGTCAGGGGGCGCGGATTTAGGCCAGATACGCAGTATTTT,CASSVRGRGFRPDTQYF
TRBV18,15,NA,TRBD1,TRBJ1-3,TGTGCCAGCTCACCCACACAGGGGGCTGGAAACACCATATATTTT,CASSPTQGAGNTIYF
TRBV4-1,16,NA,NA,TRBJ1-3,TGCGCCAGCAGCCCACAACACCTGGTCTCTGGAAACACCATATATTTT,CASSPQHLVSGNTIYF
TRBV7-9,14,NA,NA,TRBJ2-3,TGTGCCAGCAGCCCACAAGGGGCCACAGATACGCAGTATTTT,CASSPQGATDTQYF
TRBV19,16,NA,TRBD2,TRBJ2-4,TGTGCCAGTAGTATATTCGGGACTAGCGGGGGTAACATTCAGTACTTC,CASSIFGTSGGNIQYF
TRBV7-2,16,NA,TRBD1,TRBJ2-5,TGTGCCAGCAGCTTAGGGACAGGAGTATACCAAGAGACCCAGTACTTC,CASSLGTGVYQETQYF
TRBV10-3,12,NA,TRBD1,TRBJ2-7,TGTGCCACCCAACAGGGGCCCTACGAGCAGTACTTC,CATQQGPYEQYF
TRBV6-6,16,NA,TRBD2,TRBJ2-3,TGTGCCAGCAGTTACTCGACTAGCGGGGTAACAGATACGCAGTATTTT,CASSYSTSGVTDTQYF
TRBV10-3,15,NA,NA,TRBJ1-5,TGTGCCATCAAGGATGGGTTAGGGGGCAATCAGCCCCAGCATTTT,CAIKDGLGGNQPQHF
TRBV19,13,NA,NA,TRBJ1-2,TGTGCCAGTAGCGAGGACACCTACTATGGCTACACCTTC,CASSEDTYYGYTF
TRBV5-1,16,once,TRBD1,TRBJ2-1,TGCGCCAGCAGCCCTCAGGGACAGGGGGCTGGGAATGAGCAGTTCTTC,CASSPQGQGAGNEQFF
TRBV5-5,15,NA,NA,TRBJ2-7,TGTGCCAGCAGCTTGGTAGGACAGAGTAGCTACGAGCAGTACTTC,CASSLVGQSSYEQYF
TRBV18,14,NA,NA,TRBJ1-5,TGTGCCAGCTCCCCCGCCCAGGGCAATCAGCCCCAGCATTTT,CASSPAQGNQPQHF
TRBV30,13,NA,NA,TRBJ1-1,TGTGCCTGGAGGGCCAGGCGGGGAATTGAAGCTTTCTTT,CAWRARRGIEAFF
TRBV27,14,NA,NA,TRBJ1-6,TGTGCCAGCAGTCCCCGCAGGGGCTATTCACCCCTCCACTTT,CASSPRRGYSPLHF
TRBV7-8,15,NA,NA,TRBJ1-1,TGTGCCAGCAGCACCCGGGACTCTCCGAACACTGAAGCTTTCTTT,CASSTRDSPNTEAFF